The rows below give T cell receptor beta chains drawn from one sample of a study of early stage breast cancer tumors. Profiling relied on immunoSEQ multiplex PCR, and the TCRdb table lists in-frame clones only, not all of them. The data contain tens of thousands of clones, about 93% of them seen just once; the ten biggest clones take up around 5%. The sample comprised blood. The receptors were gathered from a person between 65 and 79 years old with breast cancer. CDR3s include the opening cysteine and the closing phenylalanine or tryptophan. D genes are given only for firm matches.

j_call | d_call | v_call | cdr3_nt | cdr3_aa
TRBJ1-1 | . | TRBV29-1 | TGCAGCGTTGGGTTGGGGGGCACTGAAGCTTTCTTT | CSVGLGGTEAFF
TRBJ1-2 | . | TRBV7-2 | TGTGCCAGCAGCTTACTTCCGCAACCGGACAATGGCTACACCTTC | CASSLLPQPDNGYTF
TRBJ1-4 | . | TRBV28 | TGTGCCAGCAGTTTAAGCCTGGACCGGGGAAAACTGTTTTTT | CASSLSLDRGKLFF
TRBJ2-5 | . | TRBV7-2 | TGTGCCAGCAGCTTAGTCGCCACCCGGGAGACCCAGTACTTC | CASSLVATRETQYF
TRBJ1-4 | . | TRBV5-5 | TGTGCCAGCAGCTTGGGGCCTAATGAAAAACTGTTTTTT | CASSLGPNEKLFF
TRBJ2-2 | . | TRBV7-3 | TGTGCCAGCTCTGGCGGTCCGAACACCGGGGAGCTGTTTTTT | CASSGGPNTGELFF
TRBJ1-3 | . | TRBV4-1 | TGCGCCAGCAGCCAAGTGGGAGGTAGATCTGGAAACACCATATATTTT | CASSQVGGRSGNTIYF
TRBJ1-2 | . | TRBV5-8 | TGTGCCAGCAGTCGACTCGGGTACAGCTACACCTTC | CASSRLGYSYTF
TRBJ2-7 | . | TRBV7-2 | TGTGCCAGCAGCCTGACCGACAGAGCCTACGAGCAGTACTTC | CASSLTDRAYEQYF
TRBJ1-1 | TRBD1 | TRBV11-2 | TGTGCCAGCAGCTTCGCGACAGGGAGAACTGAAGCTTTCTTT | CASSFATGRTEAFF
TRBJ2-3 | . | TRBV7-2 | TGTGCCAGCAGCTTAGCCGGGAGACCAATGGATACGCAGTATTTT | CASSLAGRPMDTQYF
TRBJ2-7 | TRBD2 | TRBV5-1 | TGCGCCAGCAGCGGTGCGGGAGGGCCGTCCTACGAGCAGTACTTC | CASSGAGGPSYEQYF
TRBJ1-2 | TRBD1 | TRBV11-2 | TGTGCCAGCAGCCCGGGACAGAACTATGGCTACACCTTC | CASSPGQNYGYTF
TRBJ2-1 | . | TRBV5-4 | TGTGCCAGCAGCTTGGATGGACTAGGGGGCAATGAGCAGTTCTTC | CASSLDGLGGNEQFF
TRBJ1-2 | TRBD1 | TRBV25-1 | TGTGCCAGCAGTCCTCAAAACAGGGGCACCTATGGCTACACCTTC | CASSPQNRGTYGYTF
TRBJ2-3 | TRBD2 | TRBV5-1 | TGCGCCAGCAGCTTGGGGGCTAGCGGGGGAGATACGCAGTATTTT | CASSLGASGGDTQYF
TRBJ2-1 | . | TRBV5-6 | TGTGCCAGCAGCACTGTGGCGGGCCACTCCTACAATGAGCAGTTCTTC | CASSTVAGHSYNEQFF
TRBJ1-2 | . | TRBV19 | TGTGCCAGTAGTATTGCGGGGGACGGCTACACCTTC | CASSIAGDGYTF
TRBJ2-7 | . | TRBV11-2 | TGTGCCAGCAGCCCCGGGTCGCACGTCTACGAGCAGTACTTC | CASSPGSHVYEQYF
TRBJ1-1 | . | TRBV7-9 | TGTGCCAGCAGCTTAGGGGCTATTGAAGCTTTCTTT | CASSLGAIEAFF
TRBJ1-2 | TRBD1 | TRBV13 | TGTGCCAGCAGCCTCTATGGGACAGGGGTGGGTGGCTACACCTTC | CASSLYGTGVGGYTF
TRBJ1-1 | TRBD1 | TRBV6-5 | TGTGCCAGCAGTTCCGACAGGGTGAAAGCTTTCTTT | CASSSDRVKAFF
TRBJ1-2 | . | TRBV7-9 | TGTGCCAGCAGCTTCTCGGGTCCCGAGGGCTACACCTTC | CASSFSGPEGYTF